One sample yielded the 28 T cell receptor beta chains listed below, sequenced in a study of siplizumab effects on memory and regulatory T cells. Generated by immunoSEQ multiplex PCR, the TCRdb table keeps only in-frame clones and is missing some. The sample has approximately 100,000 clones; over 90% are singletons. Sequenced: Tregs sorted from blood. These receptors were taken from a human donor in good health.

The chain combines TRBV7-9 with TRBJ2-6; D unclear. The V gene lost 1 base and the J gene lost 0 bases, with 4 bases spanning the gap. The CDR3 sequence is 15 residues long. Germline V gene lookup returns CDR1 SEHNR and CDR2 FQNEAQ (reference sequence). The CDR3: CASSLGGSGANVLTF. For the CDR3, the DNA is TGTGCCAGCAGCTTAGGGGGCTCTGGGGCCAACGTCCTGACTTTC.

The rearrangement uses TRBV2 and TRBJ2-7; no firm D call. Between the trimmed V and J ends, which lost 4 bases and 1 base, there was a span of 2 bases. This CDR3 is built from 11 residues. Germline values: CDR1 SNHLY, CDR2 FYNNEI. Here the CDR3 reads CASSVSYEQYF. CDR3 nucleotides: TGTGCCAGCAGTGTATCCTACGAGCAGTACTTC.

The sample holds a few counts of this clone. This chain connects TRBV2 to TRBJ1-1; D remains unclear. The CDR3 length is 13 residues. V was pared by 6 bases and J by 1 base, with 9 bases between. Per the germline V gene, CDR1 is SNHLY and CDR2 is FYNNEI. The DNA of the CDR3 is TGTGCCAGCAGCCGACGGGCGAACACTGAAGCTTTCTTT. Protein sequence: CASSRRANTEAFF.

The chain uses TRBV6-5 and TRBJ2-7, with D uncertain. The CDR3 has 14 residues. Per the germline V gene, CDR1 is MNHEY and CDR2 is SVGAGI. V lost 2 bases and J 8 bases, leaving 16 bases between the germline ends. The CDR3 DNA is TGTGCCAGCAGTTACCTTCGGCAGTCCTCTCAGCAGTACTTC. Encoded protein: CASSYLRQSSQQYF.

This chain uses TRBV11-1 with TRBJ2-5, with 9 bases lining up with TRBD1. In germline, CDR1 is SGHAT, CDR2 FQDESV (reference sequence). The CDR3 contains 15 residues. V was clipped by 7 bases and J by 4 bases; unmatched bases: 10. The CDR3 protein is CASTTTTGGGETQYF. CDR3 coding DNA: TGTGCCAGCACGACCACCACAGGGGGCGGAGAGACCCAGTACTTC.

J is TRBJ2-3 and V is TRBV30, with D perhaps matching TRBD2 (5 bases). This CDR3 spans 11 amino acids. Trimming took off 3 bases at V and 10 bases at J, with 11 bases between the two ends. In germline, CDR1 is GTSNPN, CDR2 SVGIG (reference sequence). The CDR3 loop reads CAWRDSRSQYF. CDR3 in DNA: TGTGCCTGGAGGGACTCACGATCGCAGTATTTT.

This clone was recorded once. This sequence joins TRBV5-1 and TRBJ1-3; D is unclear. The germline CDR1 and CDR2 sequences are SGHRS and YFSETQ. This CDR3 contains 18 residues. V was trimmed by 0 bases and J by 2 bases, leaving 18 bases between them. Here the CDR3 reads CASSLGTFGVKPGNTIYF. CDR3 nucleotide sequence: TGCGCCAGCAGCTTGGGGACTTTTGGGGTCAAGCCTGGAAACACCATATATTTT. Complete variable domain (other parts from reference TRBV5-1 and TRBJ1-3): KAGVTQTPRYLIKTRGQQVTLSCSPISGHRSVSWYQQTPGQGLQFLFEYFSETQRNKGNFPGRFSGRQFSNSRSEMNVSTLELGDSALYLCASSLGTFGVKPGNTIYFGEGSWLTVV.

This sequence joins TRBV27 and TRBJ1-2, with unresolved D. V lost 4 bases and J lost 4, with 22 bases in between. Germline V gene sequence: CDR1 MNHEY, CDR2 SMNVEV (reference sequence). The CDR3 runs to 17 residues. The CDR3 is CASSSMGGPGSFYGYTF. In DNA, the CDR3 is TGTGCCAGCAGTTCAATGGGAGGTCCCGGCAGCTTCTATGGCTACACCTTC.

The chain employs TRBV30 and TRBJ2-7, with D perhaps matching TRBD1 (6 bases). CDR3 length: 15 amino acids. V lost 3 bases to trimming and J lost 9 bases, with 24 bases between them. Germline CDR1 and CDR2: GTSNPN and SVGIG (reference sequence). CDR3 loop: CAWREKGGPPAGQYF. As DNA, the CDR3 is TGTGCCTGGAGAGAAAAAGGGGGACCCCCGGCCGGGCAGTACTTC. The variable domain in full, with the rest retrieved from reference TRBV30 and TRBJ2-7, is SQTIHQWPATLVQPVGSPLSLECTVEGTSNPNLYWYRQAAGRGLQLLFYSVGIGQISSEVPQNLSASRPQDRQFILSSKKLLLSDSGFYLCAWREKGGPPAGQYFGPGTRLTVT.

The chain has TRBV7-9 and TRBJ1-1; 8 bases are shared with TRBD1. The CDR3 extends over 13 amino acids. Germline CDR1 is SEHNR and CDR2 is FQNEAQ (reference sequence). V shed 5 bases and J 7 bases; nucleotides not matched to a gene: 6. CDR3 sequence (DNA): TGTGCCAGCAGCCCGCAGGGGGCGAATGAAGCTTTCTTT. Translated: CASSPQGANEAFF.

CDR3 amino acids: CASRGTDTQYF. The CDR3 DNA reads as TGTGCCAGCAGAGGCACAGATACGCAGTATTTT. The chain couples TRBV6-6 to TRBJ2-3, with D uncertain. Germline assignment: CDR1 MNHNY and CDR2 SVGAGI (reference sequence). V was shortened by 6 bases and J by 1 base, with 2 bases between the two germline ends. The CDR3 has 11 amino acids.

This clone appeared once. J is TRBJ2-7 and V is TRBV5-1; weak D call: TRBD2 (5 bases). V lost 3 bases and J 3 bases, leaving 16 bases between the germline ends. Germline V gene sequence: CDR1 SGHRS, CDR2 YFSETQ. The CDR3 contains 15 residues. The CDR3 here is CASSSGSGGIYEQYF. CDR3 DNA: TGCGCCAGCAGCTCGGGGAGCGGAGGTATCTACGAGCAGTACTTC.

This clone was counted between two and nine times. The rearrangement uses TRBV7-2 and TRBJ1-5; TRBD1 matches 7 bases. The ends lost 3 bases at V and 5 bases at J; junction bases unmatched: 1. Germline values: CDR1 SGHTA, CDR2 FQGNSA. The CDR3 consists of 13 residues. This chain's CDR3 is CASSFQGDQPQHF. CDR3 sequence (DNA): TGTGCCAGCAGCTTCCAGGGGGATCAGCCCCAGCATTTT.

The chain uses TRBV6-5 and TRBJ1-2; tentative D call: TRBD1 (5 bases). The CDR3 consists of 13 residues. Germline lookup yields CDR1 MNHEY and CDR2 SVGAGI. V lost 4 bases and J lost 3, with 9 bases in between. CDR3 in amino acids: CASSWDGYYGYTF. In nucleotides, the CDR3 is TGTGCCAGCAGTTGGGACGGCTACTATGGCTACACCTTC.

Written as DNA, the CDR3 is TGTGCCAGTAGTATAAGGACTGGATATGGCTACACCTTC. Protein: CASSIRTGYGYTF. The chain has TRBV19 and TRBJ1-2; D ambiguous. Trimming cost V 2 bases and J 5 bases, with 9 bases left between them. The germline CDR1 and CDR2 sequences are LNHDA and SQIVND (reference sequence). CDR3 length: 13 residues. Together with reference TRBV19 and TRBJ1-2, the CDR3 gives the full variable domain: DGGITQSPKYLFRKEGQNVTLSCEQNLNHDAMYWYRQDPGQGLRLIYYSQIVNDFQKGDIAEGYSVSREKKESFPLTVTSAQKNPTAFYLCASSIRTGYGYTFGSGTRLTVV.

The rearrangement uses TRBV27 and TRBJ2-5; D perhaps matches TRBD1 (6 bases). Germline V lookup: CDR1 MNHEY, CDR2 SMNVEV (reference sequence). V was shortened by 0 bases and J by 7 bases, with 12 bases between the two germline ends. CDR3 length: 14 residues. The CDR3 loop is CASSLSYRDGTQYF. The CDR3, as DNA: TGTGCCAGCAGTTTATCGTACAGGGACGGGACCCAGTACTTC.

The V call is TRBV5-1, the J call TRBJ1-1; D is unclear. V gave up 0 bases and J gave up 7 bases, with 13 bases separating them. The V gene's germline CDR1 is SGHRS and CDR2 YFSETQ. The CDR3 has 14 residues. Written as DNA, the CDR3 is TGCGCCAGCAGCTTGGAGCTTCAGGCTCGTGAAGCTTTCTTT. Its protein product is CASSLELQAREAFF.

This sequence joins TRBV9 and TRBJ1-2, with unresolved D. Trimming removed 0 bases from V and 3 bases from J, with 6 bases in between. CDR1 SGDLS and CDR2 YYNGEE come from the germline V gene. The CDR3 extends over 13 amino acids. The CDR3 spells CASSVEGHYGYTF. CDR3 nucleotide sequence: TGTGCCAGCAGCGTAGAAGGGCACTATGGCTACACCTTC.

The chain is built from TRBV30 and TRBJ2-6; weak D call: TRBD2 (5 bases). Germline loops: CDR1 GTSNPN, CDR2 SVGIG (reference sequence). The CDR3 has 18 residues. V was cut by 0 bases and J by 0 bases, with 15 bases left in between. CDR3 DNA sequence: TGTGCCTGGAGTGTATTTCGGGGTCAGAGCTCTGGGGCCAACGTCCTGACTTTC. Residues: CAWSVFRGQSSGANVLTF. The full variable domain, its missing parts supplied by reference TRBV30 and TRBJ2-6, is SQTIHQWPATLVQPVGSPLSLECTVEGTSNPNLYWYRQAAGRGLQLLFYSVGIGQISSEVPQNLSASRPQDRQFILSSKKLLLSDSGFYLCAWSVFRGQSSGANVLTFGAGSRLTVL.

J is TRBJ2-2 and V is TRBV19, with D perhaps being TRBD1 or TRBD2 (5 bases each). Germline-derived CDR1 and CDR2 are LNHDA and SQIVND (reference sequence). This CDR3 has 15 amino acids. The germline V and J ends were trimmed by 5 bases and 1 base, with 11 bases remaining between them. The CDR3 bases are TGTGCCAGTAGTCTCGGGACGGTGAACACCGGGGAGCTGTTTTTT. This gives the protein CASSLGTVNTGELFF.

This clone was seen only once. The chain combines TRBV5-1 with TRBJ1-1; no definite D call. CDR3 length: 16 amino acids. Germline V gene data show CDR1 as SGHRS and CDR2 as YFSETQ. The V and J ends lost 4 bases and 1 base respectively, with 17 bases between them. For the CDR3, the DNA is TGCGCCAGCAGCAACTGGGCTGGGCCAGGGAACACTGAAGCTTTCTTT. It yields the protein CASSNWAGPGNTEAFF.

The V gene is TRBV29-1, the J gene TRBJ1-1; D remains unclear. The germline gives CDR1 SQVTM, CDR2 ANQGSEA. V was shortened by 4 bases and J by 2 bases, with 8 bases between the two germline ends. This CDR3 comprises 12 residues. The CDR3 spells CSVVSVNTEAFF. The CDR3 nucleotides read TGCAGCGTTGTATCCGTTAACACTGAAGCTTTCTTT.

V is TRBV4-1 and J is TRBJ1-5; D is perhaps TRBD1 (5 bases). Germline V gene data show CDR1 as MGHRA and CDR2 as YSYEKL. V lost 2 bases, J lost 2 bases, and 22 bases lay in between. This CDR3 spans 19 amino acids. CDR3 protein: CASSQPPGRLDVGNQPQHF. For the CDR3, the DNA is TGCGCCAGCAGCCAACCACCGGGACGGCTGGATGTTGGCAATCAGCCCCAGCATTTT.

V gene TRBV21-1 combines with J gene TRBJ1-2. TRBV21-1 is tagged as a pseudogene. The CDR3 covers 16 residues. This CDR3 reads CASSNSTQGGLYGYTF. CDR3 DNA: TGTGCCAGCAGCAATTCGACACAGGGAGGCCTATATGGCTACACCTTC.

V and J are TRBV7-8 and TRBJ2-4; tentatively, D is TRBD1 (5 bases). Germline V gene sequence: CDR1 SGHVS, CDR2 FQNEAQ. This CDR3 is built from 17 residues. With 4 bases removed from V and 1 base from J, the gap between germline ends came to 17 bases. DNA for the CDR3: TGTGCCAGCAGCTCCCCCCTAGGGGATTCGGCCAAAAACATTCAGTACTTC. Translated, it gives CASSSPLGDSAKNIQYF.

This chain uses TRBV7-2 with TRBJ2-1; D might be TRBD2 (5 bases). This CDR3 is 15 amino acids long. Trimming stripped 6 bases from V and 7 bases from J, with 19 bases between. Germline V lookup: CDR1 SGHTA, CDR2 FQGNSA. CDR3 region: CASSSGPVRVNEQFF. The CDR3, as DNA: TGTGCCAGCAGTTCCGGACCCGTGAGGGTGAATGAGCAGTTCTTC.

The rearrangement links TRBV5-1 to TRBJ1-1; D call uncertain. V gave up 7 bases and J gave up 2 bases, with 9 bases separating them. CDR1 is SGHRS and CDR2 is YFSETQ in the germline V gene. The CDR3 runs 12 residues. The CDR3 here is CASGVGNTEAFF. For the CDR3, the DNA is TGCGCCAGCGGGGTAGGAAACACTGAAGCTTTCTTT.

The chain links TRBV2 to TRBJ1-1; 11 bases are shared with TRBD1. CDR1 is SNHLY, CDR2 FYNNEI, per germline. Unmatched junction bases numbered 1, after V lost 6 bases and J lost 4 bases. The CDR3 is 13 amino acids. The CDR3 protein is CASRGTGGTEAFF. The DNA of the CDR3 is TGTGCCAGCAGGGGGACAGGGGGCACTGAAGCTTTCTTT.